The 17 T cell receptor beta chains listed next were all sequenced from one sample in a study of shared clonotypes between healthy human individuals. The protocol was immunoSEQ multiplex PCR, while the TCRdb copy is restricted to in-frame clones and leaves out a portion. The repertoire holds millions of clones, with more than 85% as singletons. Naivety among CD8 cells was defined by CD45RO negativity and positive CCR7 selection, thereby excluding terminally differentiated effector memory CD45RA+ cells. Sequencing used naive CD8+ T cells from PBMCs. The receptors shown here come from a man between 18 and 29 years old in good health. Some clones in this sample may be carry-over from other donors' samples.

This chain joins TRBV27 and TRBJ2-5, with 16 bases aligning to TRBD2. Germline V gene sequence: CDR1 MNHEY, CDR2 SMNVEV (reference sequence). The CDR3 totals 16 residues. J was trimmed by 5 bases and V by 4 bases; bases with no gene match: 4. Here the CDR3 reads CASSWGLAGGPETQYF. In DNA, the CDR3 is TGTGCCAGCAGTTGGGGACTAGCGGGAGGGCCCGAGACCCAGTACTTC.

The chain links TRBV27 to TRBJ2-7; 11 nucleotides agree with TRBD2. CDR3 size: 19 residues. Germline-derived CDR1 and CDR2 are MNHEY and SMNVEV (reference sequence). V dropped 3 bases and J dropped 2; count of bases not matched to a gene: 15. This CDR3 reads CASSLSPPWTSGSTYEQYF. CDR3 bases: TGTGCCAGCAGTTTGTCCCCGCCGTGGACTAGCGGGTCCACCTACGAGCAGTACTTC.

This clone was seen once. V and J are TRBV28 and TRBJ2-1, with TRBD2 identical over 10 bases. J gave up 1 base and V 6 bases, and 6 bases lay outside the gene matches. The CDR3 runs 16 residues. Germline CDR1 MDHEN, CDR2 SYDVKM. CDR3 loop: CASRSSGRLSYNEQFF. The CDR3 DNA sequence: TGTGCCAGCAGAAGTAGCGGGAGGCTTTCCTACAATGAGCAGTTCTTC.

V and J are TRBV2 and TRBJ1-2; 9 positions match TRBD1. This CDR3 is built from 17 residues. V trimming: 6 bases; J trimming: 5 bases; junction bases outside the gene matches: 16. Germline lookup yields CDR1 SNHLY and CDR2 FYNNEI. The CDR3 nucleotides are TGTGCCAGCAGCGAAAAAACAGGGGGCAGAGGTATTTATGGCTACACCTTC. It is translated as CASSEKTGGRGIYGYTF.

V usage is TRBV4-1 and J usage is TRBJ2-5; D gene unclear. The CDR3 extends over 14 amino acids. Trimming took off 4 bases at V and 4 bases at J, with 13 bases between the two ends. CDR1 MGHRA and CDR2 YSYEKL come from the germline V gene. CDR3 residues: CASSPSSVGETQYF. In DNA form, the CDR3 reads TGCGCCAGCAGCCCCTCGTCGGTGGGAGAGACCCAGTACTTC.

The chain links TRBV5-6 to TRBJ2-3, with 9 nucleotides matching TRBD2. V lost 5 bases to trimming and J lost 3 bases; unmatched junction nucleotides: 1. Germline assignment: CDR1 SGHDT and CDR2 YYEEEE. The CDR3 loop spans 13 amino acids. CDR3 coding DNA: TGTGCCAGCAGGACTAGCGGAACAGATACGCAGTATTTT. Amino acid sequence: CASRTSGTDTQYF.

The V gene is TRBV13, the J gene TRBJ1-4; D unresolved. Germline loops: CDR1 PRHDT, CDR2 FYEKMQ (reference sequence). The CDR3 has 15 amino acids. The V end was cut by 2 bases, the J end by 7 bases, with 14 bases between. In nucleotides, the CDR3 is TGTGCCAGCAGCTTAAGATCGGGTATTAGTGAAAAACTGTTTTTT. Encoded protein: CASSLRSGISEKLFF.

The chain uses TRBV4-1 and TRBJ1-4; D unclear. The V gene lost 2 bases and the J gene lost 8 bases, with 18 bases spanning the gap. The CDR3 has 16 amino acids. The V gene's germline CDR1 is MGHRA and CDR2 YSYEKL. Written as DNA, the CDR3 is TGCGCCAGCAGCCAATCGGTGGTCAACGAGGGCGAAAAACTGTTTTTT. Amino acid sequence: CASSQSVVNEGEKLFF.

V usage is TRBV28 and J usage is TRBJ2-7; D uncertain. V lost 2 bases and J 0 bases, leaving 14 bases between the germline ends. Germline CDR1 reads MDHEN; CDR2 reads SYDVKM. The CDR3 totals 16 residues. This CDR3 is CASSLGSPGHSYEQYF. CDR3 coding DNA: TGTGCCAGCAGTTTAGGTTCACCGGGCCACTCCTACGAGCAGTACTTC. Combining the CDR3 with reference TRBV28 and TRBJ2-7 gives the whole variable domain DVKVTQSSRYLVKRTGEKVFLECVQDMDHENMFWYRQDPGLGLRLIYFSYDVKMKEKGDIPEGYSVSREKKERFSLILESASTNQTSMYLCASSLGSPGHSYEQYFGPGTRLTVT.

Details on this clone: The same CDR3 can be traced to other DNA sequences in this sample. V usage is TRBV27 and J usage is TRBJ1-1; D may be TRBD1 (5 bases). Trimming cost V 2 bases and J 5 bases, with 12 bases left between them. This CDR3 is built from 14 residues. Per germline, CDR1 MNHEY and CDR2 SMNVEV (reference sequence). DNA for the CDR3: TGTGCCAGCAGTTTAGGGGGGGGTCGGACTGAAGCTTTCTTT. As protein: CASSLGGGRTEAFF.

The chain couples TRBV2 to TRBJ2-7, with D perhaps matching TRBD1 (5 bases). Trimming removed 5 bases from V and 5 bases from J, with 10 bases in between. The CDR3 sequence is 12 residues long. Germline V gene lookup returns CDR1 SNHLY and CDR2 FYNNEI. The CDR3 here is CASSLGRHEQYF. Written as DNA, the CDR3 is TGTGCCAGCAGTCTGGGGCGGCACGAGCAGTACTTC.

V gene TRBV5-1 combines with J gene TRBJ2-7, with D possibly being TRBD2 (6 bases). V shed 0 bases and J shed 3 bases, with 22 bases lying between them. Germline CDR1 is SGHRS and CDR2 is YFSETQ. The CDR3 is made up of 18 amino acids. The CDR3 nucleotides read TGCGCCAGCAGCTTGGAGTTTTTTGGGGGGATTGGGATCTACGAGCAGTACTTC. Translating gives CASSLEFFGGIGIYEQYF.

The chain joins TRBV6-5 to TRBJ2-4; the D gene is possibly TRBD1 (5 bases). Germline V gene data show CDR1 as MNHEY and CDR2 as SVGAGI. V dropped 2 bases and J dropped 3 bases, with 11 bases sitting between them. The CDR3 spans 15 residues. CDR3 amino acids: CASSYAGSGKNIQYF. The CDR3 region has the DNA TGTGCCAGCAGTTACGCAGGGTCAGGCAAAAACATTCAGTACTTC.

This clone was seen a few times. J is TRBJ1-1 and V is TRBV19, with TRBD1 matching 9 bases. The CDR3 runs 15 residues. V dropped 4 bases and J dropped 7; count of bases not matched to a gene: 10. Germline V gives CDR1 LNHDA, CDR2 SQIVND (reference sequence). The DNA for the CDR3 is TGTGCCAGTAGTAGAGGACTACAGGGGGCAGGTGAAGCTTTCTTT. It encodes CASSRGLQGAGEAFF. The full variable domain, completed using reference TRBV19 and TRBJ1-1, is DGGITQSPKYLFRKEGQNVTLSCEQNLNHDAMYWYRQDPGQGLRLIYYSQIVNDFQKGDIAEGYSVSREKKESFPLTVTSAQKNPTAFYLCASSRGLQGAGEAFFGQGTRLTVV.

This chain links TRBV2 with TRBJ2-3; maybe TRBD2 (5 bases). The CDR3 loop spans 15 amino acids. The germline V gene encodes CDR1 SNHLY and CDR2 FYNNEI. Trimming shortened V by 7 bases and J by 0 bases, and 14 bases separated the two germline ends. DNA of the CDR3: TGTGCCAGCACCAGGACTCGTGGTAGCACAGATACGCAGTATTTT. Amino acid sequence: CASTRTRGSTDTQYF.

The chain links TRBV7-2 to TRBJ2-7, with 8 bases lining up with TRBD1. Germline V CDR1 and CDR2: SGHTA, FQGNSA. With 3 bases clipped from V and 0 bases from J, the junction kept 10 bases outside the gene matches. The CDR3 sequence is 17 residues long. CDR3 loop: CASSLLSWTGSSYEQYF. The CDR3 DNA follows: TGTGCCAGCAGCTTGTTATCCTGGACAGGGAGCTCCTACGAGCAGTACTTC.

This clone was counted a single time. The CDR3 loop is CASSQDRPSLLHEQFF. Written as DNA, the CDR3 is TGCGCCAGCAGCCAAGATCGGCCTAGTTTGCTACATGAGCAGTTCTTC. V usage is TRBV4-1 and J usage is TRBJ2-1; D is uncertain. Germline V lookup: CDR1 MGHRA, CDR2 YSYEKL. CDR3 length equals 16 residues. Between the trimmed V and J ends, which lost 0 bases and 8 bases, there was a span of 17 bases.